Presented here are 2 T cell receptor beta chains from one specimen sequenced in a study of shared clonotypes between healthy human individuals. Assay used: immunoSEQ multiplex PCR; TCRdb lists only in-frame clones, some missing. This sample has roughly 2,300,000 clones, with around 93% found just once. The sequencing input was naive CD4+ T cells from PBMCs. Stated subset: CD45RA+ positively selected. The receptors originated from a man between 18 and 35 years old in good health. Some clones in this sample may be carry-over from other donors' samples.

This sequence joins TRBV28 and TRBJ1-2; D uncertain. Trimming shortened V by 5 bases and J by 0 bases, and 16 bases separated the two germline ends. The CDR3 is 16 residues long. Germline-derived CDR1 and CDR2 are MDHEN and SYDVKM. The CDR3 DNA follows: TGTGCCAGCAGTCCCGCTTTTCGAACAGCTAACTATGGCTACACCTTC. It codes for CASSPAFRTANYGYTF.

This clone showed up just once. The chain couples TRBV7-2 to TRBJ1-1, with 9 bases that match TRBD1. The CDR3 has 16 amino acids. Per the germline V gene, CDR1 is SGHTA and CDR2 is FQGNSA. Losses at the gene ends were 2 bases for V and 5 bases for J; bases not matched to a gene: 9. The CDR3 DNA sequence: TGTGCCAGCAGCTTACTCTGGACAGGGGCGAGGACTGAAGCTTTCTTT. Amino acids: CASSLLWTGARTEAFF.